The 32 T cell receptor beta chains presented below share a single source sample, sequenced in a study of T cell repertoires in cytomegalovirus infection. TCRdb called the reads again in MiXCR, with one record for every CDR3 protein. The table shows roughly 720,000 distinct CDR3 sequences, with roughly a third occurring only once. The sample was PBMCs. The receptors derive from a human donor in good health (CMV status not recorded). Some clones in this sample may be carry-over from other donors' samples.

The chain recombines TRBV27 with TRBJ2-7; perhaps TRBD1 as D (5 bases). This CDR3 is built from 13 residues. V lost 4 bases to trimming and J lost 0 bases, with 7 bases between them. Germline V gives CDR1 MNHEY, CDR2 SMNVEV (reference sequence). The CDR3 spells CASSSTVSYEQYF. The CDR3 region has the DNA TGTGCCAGCAGTTCGACAGTCTCCTACGAGCAGTACTTC.

Comment on this clonotype: The junction does not match germline at one end; this may be a read error. V usage is TRBV10-3 and J usage is TRBJ2-7; D uncertain. CDR3 length equals 14 residues. CDR1 is ENHRY and CDR2 is SYGVKD in the germline V gene. The CDR3 DNA follows: TGTGCCAGCAGTGAAGGGTCTGGAAAATACGAGCAGTACTTC. Amino acids: CASSEGSGKYEQYF.

This sequence joins TRBV28 and TRBJ1-1; no clear D gene. CDR1 and CDR2 from the germline V gene are MDHEN and SYDVKM. Trimming pared 5 bases from V and 6 bases from J, leaving 13 bases between. The CDR3 is 13 amino acids. CDR3 sequence: CASSVPEAAEAFF. The CDR3 DNA sequence: TGTGCCAGCAGTGTCCCCGAGGCCGCTGAAGCTTTCTTT.

This clonotype was counted only a few times. The genes are TRBV28 and TRBJ2-7; D gene unclear. V lost 2 bases and J 2 bases, leaving 10 bases between the germline ends. Per the germline V gene, CDR1 is MDHEN and CDR2 is SYDVKM. The CDR3 runs 14 residues. The DNA for the CDR3 is TGTGCCAGCAGTTTAGGTCAGTCTGCCTACGAGCAGTACTTC. It translates to CASSLGQSAYEQYF.

This clonotype was observed many times. The genes are TRBV7-2 and TRBJ1-5; maybe TRBD1 (6 bases). This CDR3 spans 17 amino acids. The V gene's germline CDR1 is SGHTA and CDR2 FQGNSA. V dropped 3 bases and J dropped 0 bases, with 15 bases sitting between them. Here the CDR3 DNA reads TGTGCCAGCAGCTTCGGGGGCACAGGGTATAGCAATCAGCCCCAGCATTTT. Translation: CASSFGGTGYSNQPQHF.

This clonotype has ten or more counts. This rearrangement joins TRBV12-3 or TRBV12-4 to TRBJ2-7; TRBD2 matches at 9 bases. CDR3 length equals 19 residues. With 6 bases clipped from V and 6 bases from J, the junction kept 24 bases outside the gene matches. Here the CDR3 reads CASSTVGVAGADIPGEQYF. The CDR3 DNA sequence: TGTGCCAGCAGCACCGTCGGGGTAGCGGGGGCCGATATCCCGGGCGAGCAGTACTTC.

In regard to this clonotype: Lacking the conserved final phenylalanine or tryptophan, this CDR3 likely reflects a read error. This rearrangement joins TRBV7-6 to TRBJ2-1; tentatively, D is TRBD2 (6 bases). This CDR3 has 16 residues. Per germline, CDR1 SGHVS and CDR2 FNYEAQ. CDR3 nucleotides: TGTGCTAGCAGCGCTGGTAGCGGAAGCCCCATTAATGAGCAGTTCTTA. Translation gives CASSAGSGSPINEQFL.

Notes on this clonotype: One junction end does not reproduce the germline sequence, and a read error may be involved. The chain carries TRBV5-3 and TRBJ1-1; D is possibly TRBD1 (5 bases). TRBV5-3 is sorted into the ORF group, with uncertain function. The CDR3 length is 15 residues. CDR3 protein: CASTRGGEVETEALF. The CDR3, as DNA: TGTGCCAGCACGCGGGGGGGTGAGGTGGAGACTGAAGCTCTCTTT.

V gene TRBV19 combines with J gene TRBJ1-2, with a possible D match to TRBD1 (5 bases). In germline, CDR1 is LNHDA, CDR2 SQIVND (reference sequence). There are 13 residues in the CDR3. The V end lost 3 bases, the J end lost 8 bases, and 13 bases lay between the germline ends. CDR3 in DNA: TGTGCCAGTAGTATTGGGCAGGGAGCGGGCTACACCTTC. It specifies CASSIGQGAGYTF.

This chain uses TRBV28 with TRBJ2-1; D is unresolved. The ends were cut back, 4 bases at V and 8 bases at J, with 15 bases in the middle. The CDR3 has 14 amino acids. CDR1 MDHEN and CDR2 SYDVKM come from the germline V gene. CDR3: CASSWVPLPHEQFF. The CDR3 coding sequence is TGTGCCAGCAGTTGGGTCCCGCTCCCACATGAGCAGTTCTTC.

This clonotype was seen a handful of times. The rearrangement uses TRBV19 and TRBJ1-5; 9 nucleotides agree with TRBD1. The CDR3 runs to 15 residues. Per germline, CDR1 LNHDA and CDR2 SQIVND (reference sequence). The V and J ends lost 7 bases and 2 bases, in that order; junction bases with no gene match: 6. CDR3 nucleotide sequence: TGTGCCAGTAAGACACGGACAGGGGGCAATCAGCCCCAGCATTTT. Its translation: CASKTRTGGNQPQHF.

This clonotype appeared a few times. The chain recombines TRBV28 with TRBJ1-5; TRBD1 might be the D (5 bases). The CDR3 contains 15 residues. Between the trimmed V and J ends, which lost 4 bases and 3 bases, there was a span of 13 bases. The V gene's germline CDR1 is MDHEN and CDR2 SYDVKM. CDR3 loop: CASSSKMGVNQPQHF. The CDR3 DNA reads as TGTGCCAGCAGTTCTAAGATGGGGGTCAATCAGCCCCAGCATTTT.

This clonotype was recorded a few times. This CDR3 reads CASSPSDTTGELFF. The CDR3 DNA reads as TGTGCCAGCAGCCCGTCGGACACCACCGGGGAGCTGTTTTTT. V usage is TRBV5-4 and J usage is TRBJ2-2; D may be TRBD1 (5 bases). Trimming removed 4 bases at V and 4 bases at J, with 11 bases between. CDR1 and CDR2 from the germline V gene are SGHNT and YYREEE (reference sequence). The CDR3 totals 14 residues.

This chain joins TRBV7-3 and TRBJ2-5, with 7 positions matching TRBD1. The V gene end was trimmed by 3 bases and the J gene end by 8 bases; junction bases not matched to a gene: 6. The CDR3 spans 13 residues. The germline V gene encodes CDR1 SGHTA and CDR2 FQGTGA. The chain's CDR3 is CASSFDTGATQYF. The CDR3 nucleotides read TGTGCCAGCAGCTTCGATACAGGGGCTACCCAGTACTTC.

The CDR3 spells CASRAESSYEQYF. In nucleotides, the CDR3 is TGTGCCAGCCGCGCCGAGAGCTCCTACGAGCAGTACTTC. J is TRBJ2-7 and V is TRBV7-6; unclear D gene. Trimming took off 8 bases at V and 0 bases at J, with 11 bases between the two ends. The CDR3 is 13 residues long. The germline CDR1 and CDR2 sequences are SGHVS and FNYEAQ.

This clonotype was picked up a small number of times. The chain is built from TRBV5-6 and TRBJ1-4; tentatively, D is TRBD1 (5 bases). The CDR3 is 15 residues long. Per the germline V gene, CDR1 is SGHDT and CDR2 is YYEEEE. The V end was cut by 0 bases, the J end by 4 bases, with 10 bases between. CDR3 protein: CASSLVWDLNEKLFF. The CDR3 bases are TGTGCCAGCAGCTTGGTGTGGGACCTTAATGAAAAACTGTTTTTT.

V and J are TRBV19 and TRBJ1-1; D is unclear. The length of the CDR3 is 14 residues. Germline values: CDR1 LNHDA, CDR2 SQIVND (reference sequence). With 5 bases removed from V and 0 bases from J, the gap between germline ends came to 10 bases. This CDR3 reads CASSPPRMNTEAFF. In DNA form, the CDR3 reads TGTGCCAGTAGTCCCCCCAGAATGAACACTGAAGCTTTCTTT.

This clonotype was observed a few times. The V call is TRBV28, the J call TRBJ2-3; possible D gene TRBD2, 6 bases. V was clipped by 1 base and J by 2 bases, with 16 bases between them. The V gene's germline CDR1 is MDHEN and CDR2 SYDVKM. CDR3 length equals 17 residues. CDR3 sequence (DNA): TGTGCCAGCAGTTTATCGAGACTAGTTAAGGCCACAGATACGCAGTATTTT. It translates to CASSLSRLVKATDTQYF.

The chain has TRBV7-9 and TRBJ2-4; 13 bases agree with TRBD2. CDR1 is SEHNR, CDR2 FQNEAQ, per germline (reference sequence). Losses at the gene ends were 0 bases for V and 0 bases for J; bases not matched to a gene: 2. The CDR3 is 18 amino acids. The CDR3, as DNA: TGTGCCAGCAGCTTAGCAACTAGCGGGGGGGTAGCCAAAAACATTCAGTACTTC. Amino acid sequence: CASSLATSGGVAKNIQYF.

This clonotype came up once. The rearrangement links TRBV10-3 to TRBJ1-1; 9 nucleotides align to TRBD1. V was clipped by 4 bases and J by 0 bases; unmatched bases: 6. The length of the CDR3 is 16 residues. Germline V gene sequence: CDR1 ENHRY, CDR2 SYGVKD. The CDR3 sequence is CAISANRGRVNTEAFF. CDR3 nucleotide sequence: TGTGCCATCAGTGCGAACAGGGGGCGAGTGAACACTGAAGCTTTCTTT.

V usage is TRBV6-4 and J usage is TRBJ2-3; no clear D gene. The V gene's germline CDR1 is MRHNA and CDR2 SNTAGT. The CDR3 totals 13 residues. Trimming took off 6 bases at V and 2 bases at J, with 9 bases between the two ends. Written as DNA, the CDR3 is TGTGCCAGCAGCTTTACAATCACAGATACGCAGTATTTT. This sequence encodes CASSFTITDTQYF.

The sample holds a few counts of this clonotype. The chain uses TRBV19 and TRBJ2-5, with 8 nucleotides matching TRBD2. The junction had 12 bases not matched to a gene; V was cut back by 1 base and J by 5 bases. Germline V gene lookup returns CDR1 LNHDA and CDR2 SQIVND (reference sequence). The CDR3 contains 17 residues. CDR3 residues: CASSIGGGLAGLETQYF. DNA of the CDR3: TGTGCCAGTAGTATAGGCGGCGGACTAGCAGGTTTGGAGACCCAGTACTTC. Based on the CDR3 plus reference TRBV19 and TRBJ2-5, the full variable domain is DGGITQSPKYLFRKEGQNVTLSCEQNLNHDAMYWYRQDPGQGLRLIYYSQIVNDFQKGDIAEGYSVSREKKESFPLTVTSAQKNPTAFYLCASSIGGGLAGLETQYFGPGTRLLVL.

The chain couples TRBV29-1 to TRBJ1-1, with a tentative D call TRBD1 (5 bases). The CDR3 is 14 residues long. Between the trimmed V and J ends, which lost 6 bases and 0 bases, there was a span of 14 bases. Germline V CDR1 and CDR2: SQVTM, ANQGSEA. CDR3 residues: CSVRVDNMNTEAFF. The CDR3 DNA sequence: TGCAGCGTCCGCGTGGACAACATGAACACTGAAGCTTTCTTT.

Here the CDR3 DNA reads TGCAGTGCTAGAAAAGGGACAGGGAGCACAGATACGCAGTATTTT. It is translated as CSARKGTGSTDTQYF. The chain joins TRBV20-1 to TRBJ2-3, with TRBD1 matching 9 bases. The CDR3 spans 15 residues. Trimming removed 2 bases from V and 0 bases from J; junction bases left unmatched: 3. Germline V gene lookup returns CDR1 DFQATT and CDR2 SNEGSKA (reference sequence).

As concerns this clonotype: Because the CDR3's place on the DNA is in doubt, the DNA is left out and the CDR3 is given as listed by TCRdb. The CDR3 protein is CASSWGTGAHEHYF. The chain recombines TRBV5-6 with TRBJ2-7. The germline V gene has CDR1 SGHDT and CDR2 YYEEEE. The CDR3 is 14 residues long, ends included.

This clonotype appeared a few times. The chain couples TRBV5-6 to TRBJ2-3; 8 bases map to TRBD1. The V segment lost 0 bases and the J segment 3 bases; nucleotides outside the gene matches: 6. This CDR3 spans 16 amino acids. The germline gives CDR1 SGHDT, CDR2 YYEEEE. In DNA form, the CDR3 reads TGTGCCAGCAGCTTGGTGTCAGGGGGCGAAACAGATACGCAGTATTTT. Translating gives CASSLVSGGETDTQYF.

The sample holds a few counts of this clonotype. This chain uses TRBV28 with TRBJ1-6; no firm D call. CDR3 length: 17 residues. Trimming took 2 bases from V and 3 from J, leaving 14 bases between them. Germline V lookup: CDR1 MDHEN, CDR2 SYDVKM. CDR3 in amino acids: CASSLAPASLYNSPLHF. The DNA for the CDR3 is TGTGCCAGCAGTTTAGCCCCCGCGAGCCTCTATAATTCACCCCTCCACTTT.

This clonotype was observed a handful of times. The chain employs TRBV6-2 or TRBV6-3 and TRBJ2-1, with no clear D. CDR3 size: 15 residues. Germline CDR1 and CDR2: MNHEY and SVGEGT. The V end lost 2 bases, the J end lost 3 bases, and 11 bases lay between the germline ends. The CDR3 DNA follows: TGTGCCAGCAGTTACCTCAGCGATTACTACAATGAGCAGTTCTTC. It encodes CASSYLSDYYNEQFF.

The chain links TRBV11-2 to TRBJ2-5; no clear D. Germline V lookup: CDR1 SGHAT, CDR2 FQNNGV. CDR3 length: 13 amino acids. Between the trimmed V and J ends, which lost 5 bases and 5 bases, there was a span of 12 bases. Written as DNA, the CDR3 is TGTGCCAGCAGCCCTCACGTCGGGGAGACCCAGTACTTC. As protein: CASSPHVGETQYF.

CDR3 protein: CASSTYPGDEGGSYEQYF. CDR3 bases: TGTGCCAGCAGTACCTATCCCGGGGATGAGGGGGGCTCCTACGAGCAGTACTTC. The rearrangement links TRBV28 to TRBJ2-7; D could derive from TRBD1 or TRBD2 (6 bases each). V gave up 5 bases and J gave up 0 bases, with 23 bases separating them. The CDR3 is 18 amino acids. Germline CDR1 MDHEN, CDR2 SYDVKM.

The rearrangement links TRBV10-3 to TRBJ2-6; tentative D call: TRBD1 (5 bases). Trimming left V 7 bases short and J 2 bases short, with 6 bases between. The germline CDR1 and CDR2 sequences are ENHRY and SYGVKD. This CDR3 region has 13 residues. The CDR3 DNA is TGTGCCATCAAAGGGGCTGGGGCCAACGTCCTGACTTTC. Translated: CAIKGAGANVLTF.

This clonotype turned up a few times. V gene TRBV28 combines with J gene TRBJ2-5; 7 bases map to TRBD1. This CDR3 spans 15 amino acids. Germline assignment: CDR1 MDHEN and CDR2 SYDVKM. V was clipped by 1 base and J by 7 bases; unmatched bases: 9. Here the CDR3 DNA reads TGTGCCAGCAGTTTATTTCAGCTGTCAGGGGGGACCCAGTACTTC. As protein: CASSLFQLSGGTQYF.